This T cell receptor (beta chain) was found in a study of cytomegalovirus exposure and HLA in healthy donors. Study observations and caveats: Later findings reportedly placed an Asian-associated ancestry cluster below the approximately 670-donor mean for N-insertions.

Germline V gene sequence: CDR1 KGHSH, CDR2 LQKENI. J was trimmed by 5 bases and V by 6 bases; bases with no gene match: 10. The CDR3 runs to 16 residues. With 60 Vbeta and 13 Jbeta primers, the PCR was carried out. The data were produced by immunoSEQ multiplex PCR, yet TCRdb's version contains in-frame clones alone and is incomplete. The data hold roughly 180,000 clones, with approximately 84% observed a single time. This clone has just a few counts. Its matching antigen is unknown. The sequence derives from a girl between 5 and 17 years old in good health and CMV-seropositive. The genes are TRBV18 and TRBJ2-2; 9 bases align to TRBD1. What was sequenced was PBMCs. CDR3 bases: TGTGCCAGCTCGACGACGGGACAGGGAGGGACCGGGGAGCTGTTTTTT. It codes for CASSTTGQGGTGELFF. Variable domain in full (rest from reference TRBV18 and TRBJ2-2): NAGVMQNPRHLVRRRGQEARLRCSPMKGHSHVYWYRQLPEEGLKFMVYLQKENIIDESGMPKERFSAEFPKEGPSILRIQQVVRGDSAAYFCASSTTGQGGTGELFFGEGSRLTVL.